The TCR beta chain described here comes from a study of T cells after yellow fever vaccination. TCRdb re-derived calls from the 5' RACE reads in MiXCR, one entry per CDR3 protein. The data hold some 320,000 distinct CDR3 sequences, with around 10% observed a single time. The CDR3 is 16 residues long. Per germline, CDR1 SGHRS and CDR2 YFSETQ. V lost 2 bases and J 0 bases, leaving 12 bases between the germline ends. This clonotype was recorded many times. This receptor was identified in a man younger than 35 who received the YFV17D yellow fever vaccine. V usage is TRBV5-1 and J usage is TRBJ2-4, with D perhaps given as TRBD1 or TRBD2 (5 bases each). Sequenced material: CD4+ T cells sorted from PBMCs, taken 5 days after the yellow fever booster vaccination. CDR3 DNA: TGCGCCAGCAGCTTCGCAGGGACCCTAGCCAAAAACATTCAGTACTTC. It translates to CASSFAGTLAKNIQYF.